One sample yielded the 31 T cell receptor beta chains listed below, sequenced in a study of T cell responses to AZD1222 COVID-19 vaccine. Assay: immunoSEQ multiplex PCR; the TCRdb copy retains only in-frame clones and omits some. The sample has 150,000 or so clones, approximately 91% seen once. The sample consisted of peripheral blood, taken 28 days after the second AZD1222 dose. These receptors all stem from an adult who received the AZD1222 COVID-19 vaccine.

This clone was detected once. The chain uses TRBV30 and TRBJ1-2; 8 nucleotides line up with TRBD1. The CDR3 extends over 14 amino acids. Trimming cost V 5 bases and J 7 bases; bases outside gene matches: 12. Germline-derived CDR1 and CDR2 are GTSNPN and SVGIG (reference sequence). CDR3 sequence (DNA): TGTGCCTGGGTTTGGACCCAGGGGGCAGGTGGCTACACCTTC. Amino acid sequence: CAWVWTQGAGGYTF.

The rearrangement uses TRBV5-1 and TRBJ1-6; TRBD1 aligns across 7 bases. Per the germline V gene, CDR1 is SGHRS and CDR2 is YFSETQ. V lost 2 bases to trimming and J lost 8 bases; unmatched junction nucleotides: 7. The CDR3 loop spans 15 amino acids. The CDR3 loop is CASSFGLQGDSPLHF. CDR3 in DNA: TGCGCCAGCAGCTTCGGGCTCCAGGGGGATTCACCCCTCCACTTT.

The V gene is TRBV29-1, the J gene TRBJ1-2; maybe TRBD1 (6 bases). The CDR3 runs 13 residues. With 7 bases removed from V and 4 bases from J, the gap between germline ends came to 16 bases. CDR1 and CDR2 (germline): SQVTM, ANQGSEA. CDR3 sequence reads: CSGSTGRGYGYTF. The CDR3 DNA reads TGCAGCGGTTCGACAGGCAGAGGCTATGGCTACACCTTC.

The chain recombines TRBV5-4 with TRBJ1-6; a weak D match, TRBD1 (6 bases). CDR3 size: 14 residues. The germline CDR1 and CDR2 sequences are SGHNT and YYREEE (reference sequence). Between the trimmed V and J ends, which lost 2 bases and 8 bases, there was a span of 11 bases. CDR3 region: CASSLPGTYSPLHF. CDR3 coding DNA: TGTGCCAGCAGCTTACCCGGGACATATTCACCCCTCCACTTT.

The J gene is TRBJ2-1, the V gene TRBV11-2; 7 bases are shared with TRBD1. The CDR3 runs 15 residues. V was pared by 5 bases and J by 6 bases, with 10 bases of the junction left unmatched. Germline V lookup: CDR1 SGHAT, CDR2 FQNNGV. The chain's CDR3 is CASSPDRVGVNEQFF. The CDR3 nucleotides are TGTGCCAGCAGCCCCGACAGGGTCGGGGTCAATGAGCAGTTCTTC.

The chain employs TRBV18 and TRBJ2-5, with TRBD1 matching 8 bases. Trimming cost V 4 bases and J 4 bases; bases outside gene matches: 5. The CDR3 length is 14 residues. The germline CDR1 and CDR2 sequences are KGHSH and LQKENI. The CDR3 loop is CASSQDRAGETQYF. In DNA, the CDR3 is TGTGCCAGCTCACAGGACAGGGCAGGAGAGACCCAGTACTTC.

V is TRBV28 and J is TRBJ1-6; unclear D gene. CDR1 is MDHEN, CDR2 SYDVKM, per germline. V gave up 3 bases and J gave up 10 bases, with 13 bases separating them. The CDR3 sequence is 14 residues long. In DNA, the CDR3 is TGTGCCAGCAGTTTCTTCCTTCGTGTATCACCCCTCCACTTT. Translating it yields CASSFFLRVSPLHF.

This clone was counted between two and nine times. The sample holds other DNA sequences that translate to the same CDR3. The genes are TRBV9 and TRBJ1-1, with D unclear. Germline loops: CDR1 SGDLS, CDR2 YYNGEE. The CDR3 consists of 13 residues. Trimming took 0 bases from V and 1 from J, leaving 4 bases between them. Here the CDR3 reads CASSVGPNTEAFF. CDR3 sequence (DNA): TGTGCCAGCAGCGTAGGCCCGAACACTGAAGCTTTCTTT.

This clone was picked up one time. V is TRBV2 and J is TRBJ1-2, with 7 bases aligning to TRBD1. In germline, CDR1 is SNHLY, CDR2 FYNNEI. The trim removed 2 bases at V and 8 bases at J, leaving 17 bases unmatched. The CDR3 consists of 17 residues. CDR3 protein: CASSELAGQTQRGGYTF. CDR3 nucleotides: TGTGCCAGCAGTGAACTTGCGGGACAGACCCAAAGGGGGGGCTACACCTTC.

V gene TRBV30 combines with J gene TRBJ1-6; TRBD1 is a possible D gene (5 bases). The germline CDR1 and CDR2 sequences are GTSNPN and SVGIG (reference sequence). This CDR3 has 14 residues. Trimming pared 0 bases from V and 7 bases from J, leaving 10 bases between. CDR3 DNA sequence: TGTGCCTGGAGTGTAGGGGTAAGGAATTCACCCCTCCACTTT. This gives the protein CAWSVGVRNSPLHF.

The CDR3 spells CASSQEAISYEQYF. For the CDR3, the DNA is TGTGCCAGCAGCCAAGAGGCGATCTCCTACGAGCAGTACTTC. This chain connects TRBV3-1 (or the pseudogene TRBV3-2) to TRBJ2-7; no reliable D call. The V gene's germline CDR1 is LGHDT and CDR2 YNNKEL (reference sequence). V lost 0 bases and J 0 bases, leaving 6 bases between the germline ends. This CDR3 contains 14 residues.

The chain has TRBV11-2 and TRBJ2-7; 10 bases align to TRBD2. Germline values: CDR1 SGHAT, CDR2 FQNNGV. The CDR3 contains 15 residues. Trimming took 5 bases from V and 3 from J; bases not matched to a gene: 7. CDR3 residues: CASSPIGTSVYEQYF. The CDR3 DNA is TGTGCCAGCAGCCCTATCGGGACTAGCGTCTACGAGCAGTACTTC.

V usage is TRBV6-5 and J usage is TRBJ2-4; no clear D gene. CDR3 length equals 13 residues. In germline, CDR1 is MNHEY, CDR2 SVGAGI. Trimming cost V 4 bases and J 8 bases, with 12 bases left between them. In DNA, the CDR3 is TGTGCCAGCAGTTTCTCAGCTGGGGACATTCAGTACTTC. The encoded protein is CASSFSAGDIQYF.

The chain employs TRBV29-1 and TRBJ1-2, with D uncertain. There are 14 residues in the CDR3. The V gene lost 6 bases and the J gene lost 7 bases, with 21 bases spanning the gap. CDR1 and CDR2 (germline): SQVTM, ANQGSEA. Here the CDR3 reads CSVLTRSSRSGYTF. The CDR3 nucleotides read TGCAGCGTCCTTACCCGGTCCTCGAGAAGTGGCTACACCTTC.

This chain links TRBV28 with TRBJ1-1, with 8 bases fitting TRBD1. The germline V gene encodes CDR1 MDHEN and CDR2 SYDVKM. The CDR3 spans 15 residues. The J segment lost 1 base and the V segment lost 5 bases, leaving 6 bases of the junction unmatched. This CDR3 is CASSNHRGWNTEAFF. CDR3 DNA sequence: TGTGCCAGCAGTAATCACAGGGGGTGGAACACTGAAGCTTTCTTT.

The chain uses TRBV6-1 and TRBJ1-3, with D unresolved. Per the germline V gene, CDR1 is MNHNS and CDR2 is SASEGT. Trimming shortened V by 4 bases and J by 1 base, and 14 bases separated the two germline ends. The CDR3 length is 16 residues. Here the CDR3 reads CASSAGWGASGNTIYF. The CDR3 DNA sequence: TGTGCCAGCAGTGCGGGGTGGGGAGCTTCTGGAAACACCATATATTTT.

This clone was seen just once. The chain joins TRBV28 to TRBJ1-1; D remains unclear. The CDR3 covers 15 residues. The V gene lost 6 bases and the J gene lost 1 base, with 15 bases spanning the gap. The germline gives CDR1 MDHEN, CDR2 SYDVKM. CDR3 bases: TGTGCCAGCAGCCCTCGGGCCAACTCGAACACTGAAGCTTTCTTT. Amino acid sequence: CASSPRANSNTEAFF.

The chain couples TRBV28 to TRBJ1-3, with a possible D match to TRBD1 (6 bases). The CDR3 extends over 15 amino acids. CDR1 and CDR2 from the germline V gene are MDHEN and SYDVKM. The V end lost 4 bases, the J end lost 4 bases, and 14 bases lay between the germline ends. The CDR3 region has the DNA TGTGCCAGCAGTTCCGACAGGATGTCGGGAAACACCATATATTTT. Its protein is CASSSDRMSGNTIYF.

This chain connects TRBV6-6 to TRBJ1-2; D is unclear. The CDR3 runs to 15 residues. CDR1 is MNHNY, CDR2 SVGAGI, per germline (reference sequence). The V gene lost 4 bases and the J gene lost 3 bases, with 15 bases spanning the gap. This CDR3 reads CASSLLSRGDYGYTF. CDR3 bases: TGTGCCAGCAGTTTGCTTTCCCGGGGTGACTATGGCTACACCTTC.

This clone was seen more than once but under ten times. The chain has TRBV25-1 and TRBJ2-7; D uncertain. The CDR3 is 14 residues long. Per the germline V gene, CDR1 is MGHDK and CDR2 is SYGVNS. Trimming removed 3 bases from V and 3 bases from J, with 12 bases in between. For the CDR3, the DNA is TGTGCCAGCAGTGATATCGGTGGTAACTACGAGCAGTACTTC. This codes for CASSDIGGNYEQYF.

The CDR3 sequence is CASSPGSGIGDEQFF. The CDR3 DNA reads as TGTGCCAGCAGCCCGGGGAGCGGGATTGGGGATGAGCAGTTCTTC. This chain uses TRBV9 with TRBJ2-1, with 7 bases that match TRBD2. V lost 4 bases, J lost 8 bases, and 12 bases stayed unmatched. The germline gives CDR1 SGDLS, CDR2 YYNGEE. CDR3 length: 15 residues. The full variable domain, in which reference TRBV9 and TRBJ2-1 provide the parts outside the CDR3, is DSGVTQTPKHLITATGQRVTLRCSPRSGDLSVYWYQQSLDQGLQFLIQYYNGEERAKGNILERFSAQQFPDLHSELNLSSLELGDSALYFCASSPGSGIGDEQFFGPGTRLTVL.

The CDR3 bases are TGTGCCAGCAGTTTCGATTTCCCCCCGAGCTCCTACGAGCAGTACTTC. This gives the protein CASSFDFPPSSYEQYF. The chain has TRBV6-2 or TRBV6-3 and TRBJ2-7; D is uncertain. With 4 bases removed from V and 0 bases from J, the gap between germline ends came to 16 bases. The germline V gene has CDR1 MNHEY and CDR2 SVGEGT. The CDR3 is made up of 16 amino acids.

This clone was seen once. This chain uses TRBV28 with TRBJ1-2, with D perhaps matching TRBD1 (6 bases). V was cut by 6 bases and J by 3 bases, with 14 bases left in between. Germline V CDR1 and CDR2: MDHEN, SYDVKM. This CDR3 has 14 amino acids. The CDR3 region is CASSPMGGYYGYTF. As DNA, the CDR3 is TGTGCCAGCAGCCCCATGGGGGGCTACTATGGCTACACCTTC.

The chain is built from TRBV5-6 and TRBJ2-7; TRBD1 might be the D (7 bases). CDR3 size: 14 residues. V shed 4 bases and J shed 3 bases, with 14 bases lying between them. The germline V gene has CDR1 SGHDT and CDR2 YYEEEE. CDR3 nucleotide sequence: TGTGCCAGCAGCCTGGGGGGACAGTTCTACGAGCAGTACTTC. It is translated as CASSLGGQFYEQYF. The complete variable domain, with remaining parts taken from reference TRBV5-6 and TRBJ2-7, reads DAGVTQSPTHLIKTRGQQVTLRCSPKSGHDTVSWYQQALGQGPQFIFQYYEEEERQRGNFPDRFSGHQFPNYSSELNVNALLLGDSALYLCASSLGGQFYEQYFGPGTRLTVT.

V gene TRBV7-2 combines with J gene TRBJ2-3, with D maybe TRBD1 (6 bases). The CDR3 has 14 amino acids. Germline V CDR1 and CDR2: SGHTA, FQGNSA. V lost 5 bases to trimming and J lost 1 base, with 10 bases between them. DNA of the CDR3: TGTGCCAGCAGCAGTAGGACAGGCACAGATACGCAGTATTTT. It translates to CASSSRTGTDTQYF.

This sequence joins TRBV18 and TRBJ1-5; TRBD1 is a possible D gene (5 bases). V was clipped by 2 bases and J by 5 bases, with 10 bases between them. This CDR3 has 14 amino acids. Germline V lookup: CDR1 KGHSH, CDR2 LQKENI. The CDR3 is CASSPGWGDQPQHF. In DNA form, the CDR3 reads TGTGCCAGCTCACCAGGCTGGGGGGATCAGCCCCAGCATTTT.

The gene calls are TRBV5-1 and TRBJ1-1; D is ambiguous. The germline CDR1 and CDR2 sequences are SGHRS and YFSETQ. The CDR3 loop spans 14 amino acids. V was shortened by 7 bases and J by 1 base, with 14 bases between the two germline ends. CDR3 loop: CASQDVSGNTEAFF. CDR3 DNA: TGCGCCAGCCAGGACGTAAGTGGGAACACTGAAGCTTTCTTT.

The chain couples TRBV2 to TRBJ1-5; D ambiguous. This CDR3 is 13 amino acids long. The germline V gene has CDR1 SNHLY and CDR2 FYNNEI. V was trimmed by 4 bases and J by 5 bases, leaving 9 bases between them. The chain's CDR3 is CASSGSTYQPQHF. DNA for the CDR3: TGTGCCAGCAGTGGTAGCACCTATCAGCCCCAGCATTTT.

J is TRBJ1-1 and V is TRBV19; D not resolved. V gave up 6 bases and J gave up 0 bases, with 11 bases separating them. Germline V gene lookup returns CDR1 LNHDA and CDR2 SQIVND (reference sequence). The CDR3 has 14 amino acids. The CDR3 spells CASRVRHLNTEAFF. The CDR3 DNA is TGTGCCAGTAGGGTGCGACACCTGAACACTGAAGCTTTCTTT.

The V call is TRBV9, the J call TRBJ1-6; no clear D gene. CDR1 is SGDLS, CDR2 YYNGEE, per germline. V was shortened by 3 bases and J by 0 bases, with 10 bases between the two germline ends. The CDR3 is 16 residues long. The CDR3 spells CASSAGTNSYNSPLHF. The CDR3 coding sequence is TGTGCCAGCAGCGCTGGCACTAACTCCTATAATTCACCCCTCCACTTT.

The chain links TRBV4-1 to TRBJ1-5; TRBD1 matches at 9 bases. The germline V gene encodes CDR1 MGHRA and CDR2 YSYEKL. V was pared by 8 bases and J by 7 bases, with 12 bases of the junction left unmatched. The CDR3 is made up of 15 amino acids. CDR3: CASSRQGGEGQPQHF. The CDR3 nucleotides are TGCGCCAGCTCCCGACAGGGGGGAGAGGGACAGCCCCAGCATTTT.